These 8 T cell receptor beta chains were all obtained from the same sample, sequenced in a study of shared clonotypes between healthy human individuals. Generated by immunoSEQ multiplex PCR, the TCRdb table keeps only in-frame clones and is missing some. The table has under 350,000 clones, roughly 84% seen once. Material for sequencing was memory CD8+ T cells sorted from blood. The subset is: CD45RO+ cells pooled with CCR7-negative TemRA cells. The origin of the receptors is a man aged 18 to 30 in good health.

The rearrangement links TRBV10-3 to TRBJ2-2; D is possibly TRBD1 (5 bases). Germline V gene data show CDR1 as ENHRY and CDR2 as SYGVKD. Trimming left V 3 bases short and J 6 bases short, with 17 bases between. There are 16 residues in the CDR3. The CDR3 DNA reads TGTGCCATCAGTGATCCCTTAACAGGCAGGGCCGGGGAGCTGTTTTTT. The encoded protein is CAISDPLTGRAGELFF.

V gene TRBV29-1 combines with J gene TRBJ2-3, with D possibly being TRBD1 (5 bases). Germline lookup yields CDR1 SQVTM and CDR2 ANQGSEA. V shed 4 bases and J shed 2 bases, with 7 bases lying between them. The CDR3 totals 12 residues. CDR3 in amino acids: CSVARDTDTQYF. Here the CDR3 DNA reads TGCAGCGTTGCCAGGGACACAGATACGCAGTATTTT.

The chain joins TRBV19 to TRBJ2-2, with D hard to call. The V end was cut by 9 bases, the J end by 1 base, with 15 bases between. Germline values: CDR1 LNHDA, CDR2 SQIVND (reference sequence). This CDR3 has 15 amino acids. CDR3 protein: CASRNLTENTGELFF. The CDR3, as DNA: TGTGCCAGCCGAAATCTAACAGAGAACACCGGGGAGCTGTTTTTT.

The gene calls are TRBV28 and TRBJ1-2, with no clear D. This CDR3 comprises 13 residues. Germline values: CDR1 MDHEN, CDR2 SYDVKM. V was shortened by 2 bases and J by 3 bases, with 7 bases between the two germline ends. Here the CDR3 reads CASSLLGDYGYTF. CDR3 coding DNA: TGTGCCAGCAGTTTACTGGGAGACTATGGCTACACCTTC.

CDR3 coding DNA: TGCGCCAGCAGCCAAGTGATGGGGGCAGACCACGAGCAGTACTTC. This translates into CASSQVMGADHEQYF. The chain links TRBV4-3 to TRBJ2-7; possible D gene TRBD1, 6 bases. Germline CDR1 is LGHNA and CDR2 is YSLEER. V was clipped by 1 base and J by 5 bases, with 15 bases between them. The CDR3 is 15 residues long.

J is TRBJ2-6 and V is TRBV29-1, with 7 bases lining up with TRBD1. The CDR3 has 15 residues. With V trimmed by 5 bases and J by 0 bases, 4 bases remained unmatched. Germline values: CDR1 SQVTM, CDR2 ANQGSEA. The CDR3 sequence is CSVTGTASGANVLTF. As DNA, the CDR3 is TGCAGCGTTACCGGGACAGCCTCTGGGGCCAACGTCCTGACTTTC.

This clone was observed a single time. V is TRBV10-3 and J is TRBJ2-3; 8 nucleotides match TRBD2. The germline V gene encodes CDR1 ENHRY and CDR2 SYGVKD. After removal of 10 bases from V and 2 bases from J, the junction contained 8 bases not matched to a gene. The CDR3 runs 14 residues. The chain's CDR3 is CARPTSGDTDTQYF. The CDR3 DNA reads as TGTGCCAGACCCACTAGCGGTGACACAGATACGCAGTATTTT.

The CDR3 sequence is CASRYKLNTGELFF. Written as DNA, the CDR3 is TGTGCCAGCAGATACAAACTGAACACCGGGGAGCTGTTTTTT. The chain has TRBV6-5 and TRBJ2-2; D ambiguous. Trimming took off 6 bases at V and 1 base at J, with 9 bases between the two ends. CDR1 and CDR2 from the germline V gene are MNHEY and SVGAGI. This CDR3 region has 14 residues.